Below are 23 T cell receptor beta chains sequenced from a single sample in a study of metastatic and nonmetastatic thyroid tumors. MiXCR was used by TCRdb to re-call the PCR reads. This table holds roughly 12,000 clones, 31% found once. Patients had received no treatment of any kind before thyroid surgery. The material sequenced was tumor tissue. The receptors originated from a female donor with papillary thyroid cancer or a benign thyroid nodule (not recorded which). Some clones in this sample may be carry-over from other donors' samples.

This clone counts as medium-sized. The chain employs TRBV7-3 and TRBJ2-3, with D perhaps TRBD2 (6 bases). Trimming took 1 base from V and 6 from J, leaving 14 bases between them. CDR1 is SGHTA, CDR2 FQGTGA, per germline. This CDR3 has 15 amino acids. CDR3 in DNA: TGTGCCAGCAGCTTAAATAGCGGCCCCCACGATACGCAGTATTTT. This translates into CASSLNSGPHDTQYF.

The rearrangement joins TRBV20-1 to TRBJ2-1, with 8 bases lining up with TRBD1. Unmatched junction bases numbered 6, after V lost 0 bases and J lost 14 bases. The germline V gene encodes CDR1 DFQATT and CDR2 SNEGSKA (reference sequence). This CDR3 is 12 amino acids long. Written as DNA, the CDR3 is TGCAGTGCTAGAGATCAGGACAGGGTAGAGTTCTTC. It yields the protein CSARDQDRVEFF.

This clone was observed a handful of times. CDR3 in amino acids: CASSYSPQLNTEAFF. The CDR3 coding sequence is TGTGCCAGCAGTTACTCCCCGCAGTTGAACACTGAAGCTTTCTTT. The chain carries TRBV6-2 or TRBV6-3 and TRBJ1-1; D gene uncertain. The V end lost 0 bases, the J end lost 0 bases, and 8 bases lay between the germline ends. This CDR3 has 15 amino acids. The V gene's germline CDR1 is MNHEY and CDR2 SVGEGT.

This clone was counted at least ten times. This chain connects TRBV5-4 to TRBJ2-7; tentatively, D is TRBD2 (5 bases). V was shortened by 0 bases and J by 0 bases, with 16 bases between the two germline ends. CDR3 length: 17 residues. CDR1 is SGHNT and CDR2 is YYREEE in the germline V gene (reference sequence). CDR3 protein: CASSLGPDSVSSYEQYF. CDR3 coding DNA: TGTGCCAGCAGCTTGGGCCCGGACTCGGTGAGCTCCTACGAGCAGTACTTC.

This chain links TRBV9 with TRBJ2-5; weak D call: TRBD2 (6 bases). Germline V lookup: CDR1 SGDLS, CDR2 YYNGEE. This CDR3 has 13 amino acids. V shed 0 bases and J shed 3 bases, with 6 bases lying between them. Here the CDR3 reads CASSVGGEETQYF. In DNA form, the CDR3 reads TGTGCCAGCAGCGTAGGCGGGGAAGAGACCCAGTACTTC.

This clone ranks as medium-sized. The chain combines TRBV28 with TRBJ1-2, with a tentative D call TRBD1 (6 bases). Trimming removed 8 bases at V and 7 bases at J, with 17 bases between. Germline-derived CDR1 and CDR2 are MDHEN and SYDVKM. CDR3 length: 13 amino acids. The CDR3 loop reads CASRWGLSGGYTF. CDR3 DNA: TGTGCCAGCCGGTGGGGGCTATCGGGTGGCTACACCTTC.

This clone was seen more than once but under ten times. This chain links TRBV12-3 or TRBV12-4 with TRBJ1-2, with a possible D match to TRBD1 (6 bases). There are 13 residues in the CDR3. Trimming shortened V by 1 base and J by 10 bases, and 13 bases separated the two germline ends. The CDR3 DNA is TGTGCCAGCAGTTTAGGCCTGGACAGATACTACACCTTC. It encodes CASSLGLDRYYTF.

The chain has TRBV5-1 and TRBJ2-1; perhaps TRBD1 as D (6 bases). The V end was cut by 7 bases, the J end by 2 bases, with 13 bases between. This CDR3 is 14 amino acids long. Germline assignment: CDR1 SGHRS and CDR2 YFSETQ. CDR3 nucleotides: TGCGCCAGCGAGAAACAGGGAGCCTACAATGAGCAGTTCTTC. Translated: CASEKQGAYNEQFF.

This chain uses TRBV28 with TRBJ2-2, with no clear D. Per the germline V gene, CDR1 is MDHEN and CDR2 is SYDVKM. The CDR3 length is 13 residues. The V and J ends lost 3 bases and 5 bases respectively, with 7 bases between them. The CDR3 spells CASSFSETGELFF. The DNA for the CDR3 is TGTGCCAGCAGTTTTTCGGAAACCGGGGAGCTGTTTTTT.

At least ten counts were recorded for this clone. The rearrangement joins TRBV30 to TRBJ1-1, with 9 positions matching TRBD1. In germline, CDR1 is GTSNPN, CDR2 SVGIG (reference sequence). This CDR3 is built from 16 residues. V shed 5 bases and J 1 base; nucleotides not matched to a gene: 11. The CDR3 nucleotides read TGTGCCTGGGGGGACAGGGTAAACAGGGGGAACACTGAAGCTTTCTTT. Its translation is CAWGDRVNRGNTEAFF.

This clone is medium-sized by share. This chain links TRBV25-1 with TRBJ1-2; tentative D call: TRBD1 (6 bases). Between the trimmed V and J ends, which lost 7 bases and 2 bases, there was a span of 14 bases. The CDR3 consists of 14 residues. Germline V lookup: CDR1 MGHDK, CDR2 SYGVNS. The CDR3 spells CASKAAGENYGYTF. CDR3 sequence (DNA): TGTGCCAGCAAAGCCGCAGGGGAAAACTATGGCTACACCTTC.

This chain connects TRBV6-1 to TRBJ2-7; 7 positions agree with TRBD2. The J segment lost 7 bases and the V segment lost 6 bases, leaving 6 bases of the junction unmatched. There are 12 residues in the CDR3. Germline V gene data show CDR1 as MNHNS and CDR2 as SASEGT. The CDR3 reads CASRAGPREQYF. CDR3 nucleotides: TGTGCCAGCAGAGCGGGACCGCGAGAGCAGTACTTC.

The chain employs TRBV6-1 and TRBJ1-6, with D perhaps matching TRBD1 (5 bases). V lost 6 bases and J lost 6, with 9 bases in between. The CDR3 totals 13 residues. Germline V gives CDR1 MNHNS, CDR2 SASEGT. The CDR3 DNA is TGTGCCAGCAGATACAGGACTAATTCACCCCTCCACTTT. Its translation: CASRYRTNSPLHF.

This clone showed up just a few times. One end of the junction fails to match germline, which may point to a read error. The CDR3 sequence: CASSDGKPNYGYTF. In nucleotides, the CDR3 is TGTGCCAGCAGTGACGGGAAACCCAACTATGGATACACCTTC. V usage is TRBV2 and J usage is TRBJ1-2, with D unresolved. Germline CDR1 SNHLY, CDR2 FYNNEI. This CDR3 contains 14 residues.

There are many counts of this clone. V and J are TRBV5-1 and TRBJ2-3, with 7 bases that match TRBD2. The CDR3 length is 17 residues. The trim removed 0 bases at V and 5 bases at J, leaving 12 bases unmatched. Germline V gives CDR1 SGHRS, CDR2 YFSETQ. CDR3: CASSLVGSGHTGDTQYF. The CDR3 DNA is TGCGCCAGCAGCTTGGTTGGTAGCGGGCATACGGGAGATACGCAGTATTTT. Full variable domain (missing parts from reference TRBV5-1 and TRBJ2-3): KAGVTQTPRYLIKTRGQQVTLSCSPISGHRSVSWYQQTPGQGLQFLFEYFSETQRNKGNFPGRFSGRQFSNSRSEMNVSTLELGDSALYLCASSLVGSGHTGDTQYFGPGTRLTVL.

V usage is TRBV28 and J usage is TRBJ1-1; D call uncertain. Trimming pared 7 bases from V and 2 bases from J, leaving 5 bases between. CDR1 MDHEN and CDR2 SYDVKM come from the germline V gene. The CDR3 is made up of 11 amino acids. The CDR3 spells CASTLNTEAFF. CDR3 coding DNA: TGTGCCAGCACCCTAAACACTGAAGCTTTCTTT. Together with reference TRBV28 and TRBJ1-1, the CDR3 gives the full variable domain: DVKVTQSSRYLVKRTGEKVFLECVQDMDHENMFWYRQDPGLGLRLIYFSYDVKMKEKGDIPEGYSVSREKKERFSLILESASTNQTSMYLCASTLNTEAFFGQGTRLTVV.

The chain carries TRBV6-2 or TRBV6-3 and TRBJ1-2, with D perhaps TRBD1 (5 bases). Germline CDR1 is MNHEY and CDR2 is SVGEGT. Trimming shortened V by 2 bases and J by 3 bases, and 16 bases separated the two germline ends. The CDR3 loop spans 16 amino acids. The DNA of the CDR3 is TGTGCCAGCAGTTACACCATTGGGGGAAAGCACTATGGCTACACCTTC. It translates to CASSYTIGGKHYGYTF.

This clone was detected a few times. Here the CDR3 omits its conserved ending phenylalanine or tryptophan, so a read error is the likely source. The chain links TRBV7-9 to TRBJ2-7; D remains unclear. The CDR3 covers 12 residues. Per germline, CDR1 SEHNR and CDR2 FQNEAQ (reference sequence). Trimming shortened V by 6 bases and J by 5 bases, and 11 bases separated the two germline ends. The CDR3 sequence: CASSPTGDEQYL. The CDR3 nucleotides are TGTGCCAGCAGTCCGACTGGCGACGAGCAGTACCTC.

This clone is medium-sized by share. This chain links TRBV5-1 with TRBJ2-2; D is uncertain. Per germline, CDR1 SGHRS and CDR2 YFSETQ. CDR3 length: 12 amino acids. Trimming took 6 bases from V and 9 from J, leaving 12 bases between them. The CDR3: CASMSGNRELFF. CDR3 coding DNA: TGCGCCAGCATGTCCGGTAACCGGGAGCTGTTTTTT.

This clone was seen only a few times. This sequence joins TRBV12-3 or TRBV12-4 and TRBJ1-5; 8 bases line up with TRBD1. This CDR3 contains 15 residues. J was trimmed by 7 bases and V by 7 bases; bases with no gene match: 12. The CDR3 loop reads CASILSGGTGQPQHF. As DNA, the CDR3 is TGTGCCAGCATCCTAAGTGGAGGGACAGGACAGCCCCAGCATTTT.

This clone was recorded many times. This chain links TRBV3-1 with TRBJ2-7; possible D gene TRBD1, 6 bases. Between the trimmed V and J ends, which lost 6 bases and 3 bases, there was a span of 12 bases. Germline CDR1 is LGHDT and CDR2 is YNNKEL (reference sequence). This CDR3 contains 13 residues. The CDR3 DNA follows: TGTGCCAGCAGTCGGGGCAGGGGCTACGAGCAGTACTTC. Translated: CASSRGRGYEQYF.

V usage is TRBV19 and J usage is TRBJ1-1; D is possibly TRBD1 (5 bases). The V gene lost 7 bases and the J gene lost 0 bases, with 12 bases spanning the gap. CDR1 and CDR2 (germline): LNHDA, SQIVND (reference sequence). This CDR3 spans 14 amino acids. CDR3 nucleotide sequence: TGTGCCAGTACCCCGGGGCCTATGAACACTGAAGCTTTCTTT. This codes for CASTPGPMNTEAFF.

V and J are TRBV6-1 and TRBJ1-2, with D possibly being TRBD1 (6 bases). The CDR3 has 15 amino acids. Germline lookup yields CDR1 MNHNS and CDR2 SASEGT. V was clipped by 6 bases and J by 3 bases, with 17 bases between them. The CDR3 loop is CASSLAHWGHYGYTF. CDR3 DNA: TGTGCCAGCAGCTTGGCCCACTGGGGGCACTATGGCTACACCTTC.